A selection of T cell receptor beta chains follows, all from one sample in a study of blood T cells in healthy people across ages. MiXCR, applied by TCRdb to the 5' RACE reads, yields one record per CDR3 protein. The sample contains fewer than 700,000 distinct CDR3 sequences, more than 45% of which appear only once. Sequencing input: blood. The receptors derive from an older man in good health. The CDR3 runs from the conserved cysteine through the conserved F or W. Fields, in order: D gene, clone size, J gene, V gene, CDR3 protein, CDR3 DNA. The D gene is left open where the match is weak. For some rows the clone size is stated as once, few or many, or as a class when expanded; others skip it.

d_gene: TRBD2; abundance: -; j_gene: TRBJ2-7; v_gene: TRBV9; CDR3aa: CASSVDGTTNEQYF; CDR3nt: TGTGCCAGCAGCGTAGACGGGACTACTAACGAGCAGTACTTC
d_gene: -; abundance: few; j_gene: TRBJ1-4; v_gene: TRBV12-3/TRBV12-4; CDR3aa: CASSWPGQGAVFNEKLFF; CDR3nt: TGTGCCAGCAGTTGGCCGGGTCAGGGCGCGGTGTTCAATGAAAAACTGTTTTTT
d_gene: -; abundance: few; j_gene: TRBJ2-1; v_gene: TRBV10-3; CDR3aa: CAISPGGGNEQFF; CDR3nt: TGTGCCATTAGCCCTGGTGGGGGCAATGAGCAGTTCTTC
d_gene: -; abundance: few; j_gene: TRBJ2-5; v_gene: TRBV24-1; CDR3aa: CASHNRQETQYF; CDR3nt: TGTGCCAGTCACAATCGTCAAGAGACCCAGTACTTC
d_gene: TRBD1; abundance: few; j_gene: TRBJ2-5; v_gene: TRBV20-1; CDR3aa: CSARLPRGRETQYF; CDR3nt: TGCAGTGCTAGACTCCCCAGGGGGCGGGAGACCCAGTACTTC
d_gene: TRBD2; abundance: -; j_gene: TRBJ2-7; v_gene: TRBV7-2; CDR3aa: CASSLVLAGGSEQYF; CDR3nt: TGTGCCAGCAGCTTAGTACTAGCGGGGGGCTCGGAGCAGTACTTC
d_gene: TRBD2; abundance: -; j_gene: TRBJ2-5; v_gene: TRBV11-2; CDR3aa: CASSLVGTSGTNEQYF; CDR3nt: TGTGCCAGCAGCTTGGTCGGGACTAGCGGGACCAATGAGCAGTACTTC
d_gene: -; abundance: -; j_gene: TRBJ1-1; v_gene: TRBV12-3/TRBV12-4; CDR3aa: CASIFALGGNTEAFF; CDR3nt: TGTGCCAGCATATTCGCCCTGGGGGGGAACACTGAAGCTTTCTTT
d_gene: TRBD1; abundance: -; j_gene: TRBJ2-1; v_gene: TRBV5-1; CDR3aa: CASSLGRTGRTYNEQFF; CDR3nt: TGCGCCAGCAGCTTGGGGCGGACAGGGCGGACCTACAATGAGCAGTTCTTC
d_gene: -; abundance: -; j_gene: TRBJ2-7; v_gene: TRBV5-1; CDR3aa: CASSFGQTSTYEQYF; CDR3nt: TGCGCCAGCAGCTTCGGGCAGACATCGACCTACGAGCAGTACTTC
d_gene: TRBD2; abundance: -; j_gene: TRBJ2-2; v_gene: TRBV6-2/TRBV6-3; CDR3aa: CASSYSAGGLAGELFF; CDR3nt: TGTGCCAGCAGTTACTCGGCGGGAGGGCTGGCCGGGGAGCTGTTTTTT
d_gene: -; abundance: many; j_gene: TRBJ2-7; v_gene: TRBV6-5; CDR3aa: CASSYVRWGEQYF; CDR3nt: TGTGCCAGCAGTTACGTCCGCTGGGGCGAGCAGTACTTC
d_gene: -; abundance: few; j_gene: TRBJ2-1; v_gene: TRBV7-3; CDR3aa: CASSLGRAHNEQFF; CDR3nt: TGTGCCAGCAGCTTAGGAAGGGCACACAATGAGCAGTTCTTC
d_gene: -; abundance: -; j_gene: TRBJ1-4; v_gene: TRBV2; CDR3aa: CASSRSWEGEKLFF; CDR3nt: TGTGCCAGCAGTCGGAGCTGGGAGGGTGAAAAACTGTTTTTT
d_gene: -; abundance: -; j_gene: TRBJ1-1; v_gene: TRBV29-1; CDR3aa: CSVRSWGTEAFF; CDR3nt: TGCAGCGTACGTTCGTGGGGCACTGAAGCTTTCTTT
d_gene: TRBD1; abundance: -; j_gene: TRBJ2-1; v_gene: TRBV28; CDR3aa: CASSGGTGVLMGQFF; CDR3nt: TGTGCCAGCAGTGGAGGGACAGGGGTTTTAATGGGGCAGTTCTTC
d_gene: TRBD1; abundance: -; j_gene: TRBJ1-5; v_gene: TRBV15; CDR3aa: CATSRDGQGWDQPQHF; CDR3nt: TGTGCCACCAGCAGAGATGGACAGGGATGGGATCAGCCCCAGCATTTT
d_gene: -; abundance: few; j_gene: TRBJ2-1; v_gene: TRBV7-2; CDR3aa: CASSFVAETYNEQFF; CDR3nt: TGTGCCAGCAGCTTTGTAGCGGAAACCTACAATGAGCAGTTCTTC
d_gene: TRBD1; abundance: once; j_gene: TRBJ1-1; v_gene: TRBV6-6; CDR3aa: CASRAGTDYNTEAFF; CDR3nt: TGTGCCAGCAGAGCTGGGACAGACTATAACACTGAAGCTTTCTTT
d_gene: -; abundance: -; j_gene: TRBJ2-4; v_gene: TRBV20-1; CDR3aa: CSARDRTKGENIQYF; CDR3nt: TGCAGTGCTAGAGATAGGACGAAGGGGGAAAACATTCAGTACTTC
d_gene: TRBD1; abundance: few; j_gene: TRBJ2-1; v_gene: TRBV20-1; CDR3aa: CSAKGQGVFNEQFF; CDR3nt: TGCAGTGCTAAGGGACAGGGGGTTTTCAATGAGCAGTTCTTC
d_gene: -; abundance: -; j_gene: TRBJ2-3; v_gene: TRBV5-1; CDR3aa: CASSSVGQGRDTQYF; CDR3nt: TGCGCCAGCAGCTCCGTAGGCCAGGGGAGAGATACGCAGTATTTT
d_gene: -; abundance: -; j_gene: TRBJ2-1; v_gene: TRBV6-5; CDR3aa: CASSYSSANMGIETQFF; CDR3nt: TGTGCCAGCAGTTACTCGTCTGCGAATATGGGGATAGAGACCCAGTTCTTC
d_gene: TRBD2; abundance: -; j_gene: TRBJ2-1; v_gene: TRBV12-3/TRBV12-4; CDR3aa: CASSSGAPSYNEQFF; CDR3nt: TGTGCCAGCAGTAGCGGGGCTCCTTCCTACAATGAGCAGTTCTTC
d_gene: -; abundance: few; j_gene: TRBJ2-5; v_gene: TRBV12-3/TRBV12-4; CDR3aa: CASSPSGLPSTTQYF; CDR3nt: TGTGCCAGCTCCCCCTCGGGACTCCCGTCTACGACCCAGTACTTC
d_gene: -; abundance: -; j_gene: TRBJ2-3; v_gene: TRBV5-1; CDR3aa: CASSLNGITDTQYF; CDR3nt: TGCGCCAGCAGCTTAAACGGGATCACAGATACGCAGTATTTT
d_gene: TRBD2; abundance: -; j_gene: TRBJ2-1; v_gene: TRBV6-1; CDR3aa: CASTRVSGRLSNNEQFF; CDR3nt: TGTGCCAGCACCCGAGTTAGCGGGAGACTGAGCAACAATGAGCAGTTCTTC
d_gene: TRBD2; abundance: -; j_gene: TRBJ2-1; v_gene: TRBV28; CDR3aa: CASSPAGWASGYNEQFF; CDR3nt: TGTGCCAGCAGTCCGGCTGGGTGGGCTAGCGGATACAATGAGCAGTTCTTC
d_gene: TRBD1; abundance: -; j_gene: TRBJ1-2; v_gene: TRBV15; CDR3aa: CATRGQGLFGNYGYTF; CDR3nt: TGTGCCACCAGGGGACAGGGTCTATTTGGTAACTATGGCTACACCTTC
d_gene: -; abundance: few; j_gene: TRBJ2-3; v_gene: TRBV9; CDR3aa: CASSSSPLLTDTQYF; CDR3nt: TGTGCCAGCAGCTCGAGCCCCCTACTCACAGATACGCAGTATTTT
d_gene: -; abundance: many; j_gene: TRBJ2-7; v_gene: TRBV6-6; CDR3aa: CASGAGGEQYF; CDR3nt: TGTGCCAGCGGGGCAGGCGGCGAGCAGTACTTC
d_gene: -; abundance: -; j_gene: TRBJ2-4; v_gene: TRBV20-1; CDR3aa: CSARSQGRVDIQYF; CDR3nt: TGCAGTGCTAGATCGCAGGGGCGGGTGGACATTCAGTACTTC
d_gene: -; abundance: -; j_gene: TRBJ2-1; v_gene: TRBV6-2/TRBV6-3; CDR3aa: CASRGLNNEQFF; CDR3nt: TGTGCCAGCAGGGGGCTCAACAATGAGCAGTTCTTC
d_gene: TRBD2; abundance: many; j_gene: TRBJ2-3; v_gene: TRBV6-5; CDR3aa: CASSYSLAGLTDTQYF; CDR3nt: TGTGCCAGCAGTTACTCCCTAGCGGGGCTCACAGATACGCAGTATTTT
d_gene: -; abundance: -; j_gene: TRBJ2-3; v_gene: TRBV7-2; CDR3aa: CASSPGVGRLSPTDTQYF; CDR3nt: TGTGCCAGCAGCCCCGGAGTAGGGAGGCTCAGCCCCACAGATACGCAGTATTTT
d_gene: -; abundance: -; j_gene: TRBJ2-6; v_gene: TRBV4-1; CDR3aa: CASSQVAGANVLTF; CDR3nt: TGCGCCAGCAGCCAAGTAGCTGGGGCCAACGTCCTGACTTTC
d_gene: -; abundance: -; j_gene: TRBJ1-2; v_gene: TRBV20-1; CDR3aa: CSGVRGAYGYTF; CDR3nt: TGCAGTGGTGTCAGGGGAGCCTATGGCTACACCTTC
d_gene: TRBD1; abundance: once; j_gene: TRBJ1-4; v_gene: TRBV7-9; CDR3aa: CASGQGASSEKLFF; CDR3nt: TGTGCCAGCGGTCAGGGGGCCTCGAGTGAAAAACTGTTTTTT
d_gene: TRBD2; abundance: -; j_gene: TRBJ2-1; v_gene: TRBV5-1; CDR3aa: CASSLAVAGGRNEQFF; CDR3nt: TGCGCCAGCAGCTTGGCCGTGGCGGGGGGGCGGAATGAGCAGTTCTTC
d_gene: -; abundance: -; j_gene: TRBJ1-1; v_gene: TRBV29-1; CDR3aa: CSALTRASDTEAFF; CDR3nt: TGCAGCGCTCTAACTAGGGCGTCGGACACTGAAGCTTTCTTT
d_gene: TRBD1; abundance: -; j_gene: TRBJ1-4; v_gene: TRBV6-6; CDR3aa: CASRSVTGLMEKLFF; CDR3nt: TGTGCCAGCAGATCGGTGACAGGGCTTATGGAAAAACTGTTTTTT
d_gene: -; abundance: -; j_gene: TRBJ1-4; v_gene: TRBV4-3; CDR3aa: CASSQGPKSYEKLFF; CDR3nt: TGCGCCAGCAGCCAAGGTCCAAAGTCTTATGAAAAACTGTTTTTT